This TCR beta chain is drawn from a study of CD8 T cells in ankylosing spondylitis. Study observations and caveats: Characteristic, it appeared, of ankylosing spondylitis blood was a TCR beta motif of several highly homologous variants.

MiXCR, applied by TCRdb to the 5' RACE reads, yields one record per CDR3 protein. This sample has fewer than 550,000 distinct CDR3 sequences, with 5.3% found just once. With respect to this clonotype: The target antigen is unknown.

The germline CDR1 and CDR2 sequences are SGHAT and FQNNGV. V was clipped by 1 base and J by 3 bases, with 7 bases between them. CDR3 size: 13 residues. J is TRBJ2-7 and V is TRBV11-2; D ambiguous. The sample was blood, either unsorted or a sorted T cell fraction (not recorded which). This clonotype originated in a male donor with ankylosing spondylitis. The CDR3 reads CASSLAVLYEQYF. Written as DNA, the CDR3 is TGTGCCAGCAGCTTAGCAGTTCTCTACGAGCAGTACTTC.